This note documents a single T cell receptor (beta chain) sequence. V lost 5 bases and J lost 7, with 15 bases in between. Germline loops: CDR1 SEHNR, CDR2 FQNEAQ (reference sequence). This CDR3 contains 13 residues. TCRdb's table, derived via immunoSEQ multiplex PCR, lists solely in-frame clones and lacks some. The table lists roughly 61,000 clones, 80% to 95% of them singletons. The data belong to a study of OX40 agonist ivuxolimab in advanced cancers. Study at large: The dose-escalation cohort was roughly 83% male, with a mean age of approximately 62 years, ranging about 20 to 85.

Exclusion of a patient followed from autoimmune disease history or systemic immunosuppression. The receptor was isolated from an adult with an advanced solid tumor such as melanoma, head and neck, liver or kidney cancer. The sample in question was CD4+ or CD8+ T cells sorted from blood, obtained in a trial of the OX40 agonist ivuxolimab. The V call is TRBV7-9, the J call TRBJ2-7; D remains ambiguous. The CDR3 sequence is CASSPALVVEQYF. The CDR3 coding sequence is TGTGCCAGCAGCCCGGCACTGGTTGTGGAGCAGTACTTC.